A selection of T cell receptor beta chains follows, all from one sample in a study of shared clonotypes between healthy human individuals. This table comes from immunoSEQ multiplex PCR, and its TCRdb copy is limited to in-frame clones, with some not included. The sample comprises around 700,000 clones, about 78% of which are singletons, and under 2% rests with the top ten. Sequencing used memory CD4+ T cells sorted from blood. Source of these receptors: a woman aged 25 to 39 in good health. The CDR3 runs from the conserved cysteine through the conserved F or W. A D gene is named only where the DNA matches it firmly. Where a row states a size, it is once, few, many or the class of an expanded clone; other rows omit it.

CDR3	DNA	V	J	size	D
CASSPGTGVPNQPQHF	TGTGCCAGCAGTCCTGGGACAGGGGTCCCCAATCAGCCCCAGCATTTT	TRBV28	TRBJ1-5	.	TRBD1
CASSPRLAGVVDTQYF	TGTGCCAGCAGCCCCAGACTAGCGGGAGTGGTAGATACGCAGTATTTT	TRBV11-1	TRBJ2-3	.	TRBD2
CASSPAGVADTQYF	TGTGCCAGCAGCCCAGCGGGAGTAGCAGATACGCAGTATTTT	TRBV7-9	TRBJ2-3	once	TRBD2
CASSPWSGSYNEQFF	TGCGCCAGCAGCCCTTGGTCCGGCTCCTACAATGAGCAGTTCTTC	TRBV5-1	TRBJ2-1	.	.
CSVEAVTGATEQYF	TGCAGCGTTGAAGCGGTAACAGGCGCCACCGAGCAGTACTTC	TRBV29-1	TRBJ2-7	.	.
CASREGGIGGKNIQYF	TGTGCCAGTAGAGAAGGAGGGATAGGAGGCAAAAACATTCAGTACTTC	TRBV19	TRBJ2-4	.	.
CASSLAQREGREQYF	TGTGCCAGCAGCTTAGCACAGCGGGAGGGCCGCGAGCAGTACTTC	TRBV7-8	TRBJ2-7	.	TRBD2
CASSEQGAVRGETQYF	TGTGCCAGCAGCGAACAGGGGGCTGTGAGAGGGGAGACCCAGTACTTC	TRBV7-2	TRBJ2-5	.	TRBD1
CAWESDSQETQYF	TGTGCCTGGGAGAGCGACAGCCAAGAGACCCAGTACTTC	TRBV30	TRBJ2-5	.	.
CASSSTTGGNTEAFF	TGTGCCAGCAGTTCTACGACAGGGGGCAACACTGAAGCTTTCTTT	TRBV6-5	TRBJ1-1	.	TRBD1
CASSDTTGLANYGYTF	TGTGCCAGCAGCGATACGACAGGTCTAGCGAACTATGGCTACACCTTC	TRBV28	TRBJ1-2	.	.
CASRGQGNSYEQYF	TGTGCCAGCAGGGGACAGGGGAATTCCTACGAGCAGTACTTC	TRBV6-6	TRBJ2-7	many	TRBD1
CASSRKRTGPTNNEQFF	TGTGCCAGCAGCCGAAAGCGGACAGGGCCAACGAACAATGAGCAGTTCTTC	TRBV7-9	TRBJ2-1	many	TRBD1
CASEVPEASYEQYF	TGTGCCAGCGAGGTTCCCGAGGCCTCCTACGAGCAGTACTTC	TRBV9	TRBJ2-7	.	.
CASSPTDRMNTEAFF	TGTGCCAGCAGCCCAACCGACAGGATGAACACTGAAGCTTTCTTT	TRBV5-4	TRBJ1-1	.	.
CASSPGGGELFF	TGCGCCAGCAGCCCAGGGGGCGGGGAGCTGTTTTTT	TRBV5-1	TRBJ2-2	.	TRBD1
CASSQEGQDNQPQHF	TGCGCCAGCAGCCAAGAGGGACAGGATAATCAGCCCCAGCATTTT	TRBV4-1	TRBJ1-5	.	TRBD1
CASRLTGGETQYF	TGTGCCAGCAGATTAACAGGGGGGGAGACCCAGTACTTC	TRBV27	TRBJ2-5	few	TRBD1
CASSLNQGDEQYF	TGTGCCAGCTCACTAAATCAGGGAGACGAGCAGTACTTC	TRBV18	TRBJ2-7	few	.
CASSSQIGVAGASEQYF	TGTGCCAGCAGCTCTCAGATCGGAGTAGCGGGAGCGTCCGAGCAGTACTTC	TRBV7-2	TRBJ2-7	.	TRBD2
CASSWTGNGVSEAFF	TGCGCCAGCAGCTGGACAGGGAACGGTGTCTCTGAAGCTTTCTTT	TRBV5-1	TRBJ1-1	few	TRBD1
CASSPIPGRKNTEAFF	TGTGCCAGCAGCCCTATCCCGGGACGGAAGAACACTGAAGCTTTCTTT	TRBV21-1	TRBJ1-1	few	.
CASSGGNTEAFF	TGCGCCAGCAGTGGAGGGAACACTGAAGCTTTCTTT	TRBV10-2	TRBJ1-1	.	.
CASSQERTQYF	TGCGCCAGCAGCCAAGAGAGGACCCAGTACTTC	TRBV4-1	TRBJ2-5	.	.
CASSSQASGRHTQYF	TGTGCCAGTAGTAGTCAGGCTAGCGGGAGGCATACGCAGTATTTT	TRBV19	TRBJ2-3	.	TRBD2
CASSRTGGQPQHF	TGTGCCAGCAGTAGGACAGGGGGACAGCCCCAGCATTTT	TRBV7-6	TRBJ1-5	.	TRBD1
CASSSSSSGQETQYF	TGTGCCAGCAGCTCAAGTTCTAGCGGGCAAGAGACCCAGTACTTC	TRBV5-4	TRBJ2-5	.	TRBD2
CASSFRDRYDTGELFF	TGTGCCAGCAGTTTTCGGGACAGGTACGACACCGGGGAGCTGTTTTTT	TRBV28	TRBJ2-2	once	TRBD1
CASSRGLAFTGELFF	TGTGCCAGCAGTCGGGGACTAGCGTTCACCGGGGAGCTGTTTTTT	TRBV6-5	TRBJ2-2	.	TRBD2
CAISVQDRGSAGANVLTF	TGTGCCATCAGTGTGCAGGACAGGGGCTCAGCTGGGGCCAACGTCCTGACTTTC	TRBV10-3	TRBJ2-6	.	TRBD1
CTSSHLRDGLSVWQPQHF	TGCACCAGCAGCCACCTCCGGGACGGACTATCAGTTTGGCAGCCCCAGCATTTT	TRBV1	TRBJ1-5	.	.
CASSRRTGSSYNEQFF	TGCGCCAGCAGCCGTAGGACAGGGAGCTCCTACAATGAGCAGTTCTTC	TRBV5-1	TRBJ2-1	.	TRBD1
CASSLALRLGVSYEQFF	TGCGCCAGCAGCTTGGCCTTACGACTAGGGGTCAGCTATGAGCAGTTCTTC	TRBV5-1	TRBJ2-1	.	.
CASSPFGTGASYEQYF	TGTGCCAGCAGCCCCTTCGGGACAGGGGCCTCCTACGAGCAGTACTTC	TRBV25-1	TRBJ2-7	.	TRBD1
CASSLAAGSQPQHF	TGCGCCAGCAGCTTGGCCGCGGGCTCTCAGCCCCAGCATTTT	TRBV5-1	TRBJ1-5	.	.
CASSLGRDGTGEQYF	TGCGCCAGCAGCTTGGGTCGGGACGGGACAGGGGAGCAGTATTTT	TRBV5-1	TRBJ2-3	.	TRBD1
CSVAGGDIQYF	TGCAGCGTTGCCGGGGGGGACATTCAGTACTTC	TRBV29-1	TRBJ2-4	.	TRBD2
CAAAPQGLWTDTQYF	TGTGCCGCAGCACCACAGGGTCTATGGACAGATACGCAGTATTTT	TRBV6-1	TRBJ2-3	few	.
CASGGHHNEQFF	TGTGCCAGCGGGGGCCATCACAATGAGCAGTTCTTC	TRBV2	TRBJ2-1	.	.
CARHYEQYF	TGTGCCAGGCATTACGAGCAGTACTTC	TRBV27	TRBJ2-7	.	.
CASSPAASGRADTQYF	TGCGCCAGCAGCCCGGCGGCTAGCGGGAGGGCAGATACGCAGTATTTT	TRBV5-1	TRBJ2-3	.	TRBD2
CASSTPSGSTDTQYF	TGTGCCAGCAGTACGCCTAGCGGAAGCACAGATACGCAGTATTTT	TRBV27	TRBJ2-3	once	TRBD2
CASSLVSGPNYGYTF	TGTGCCAGCAGTCTGGTGTCTGGCCCTAACTATGGCTACACCTTC	TRBV7-8	TRBJ1-2	.	.
CASSPTSSSYEQYF	TGTGCCAGCTCACCAACTTCAAGCTCCTACGAGCAGTACTTC	TRBV18	TRBJ2-7	.	.
CASSFGRGYGYTF	TGTGCCAGCAGTTTTGGCAGGGGTTATGGCTACACCTTC	TRBV28	TRBJ1-2	.	.
CASIRNRAEAGELFF	TGTGCCAGCATTAGGAACAGGGCGGAAGCCGGGGAGCTGTTTTTT	TRBV11-2	TRBJ2-2	.	.
CASTRGQTEAFF	TGTGCCAGCACCAGGGGGCAAACTGAAGCTTTCTTT	TRBV2	TRBJ1-1	.	TRBD1
CASSDAWGGSGRGASYEQYF	TGTGCCAGCAGTGACGCTTGGGGTGGTAGCGGGAGGGGGGCCTCCTACGAGCAGTACTTC	TRBV6-1	TRBJ2-7	.	TRBD2
CASSQGQGTADTQYF	TGCGCCAGCAGCCAGGGACAGGGGACCGCAGATACGCAGTATTTT	TRBV5-1	TRBJ2-3	.	TRBD1
CASSLSGSYSDTQYF	TGTGCCAGCAGTCTCAGCGGGAGTTATTCAGATACGCAGTATTTT	TRBV28	TRBJ2-3	once	TRBD2